One sample yielded the 27 T cell receptor beta chains listed below, sequenced in a study of blood T cell repertoires in COVID-19. Clones were sequenced by immunoSEQ multiplex PCR, and TCRdb holds only the in-frame ones, with some missing. Found here are roughly 100,000 clones, 89% of them singletons; the top ten hold 17%. The sequencing sample was made of peripheral blood. These receptors all come from an elderly woman in a cohort sampled during active COVID-19.

This chain uses TRBV5-1 with TRBJ2-7, with TRBD2 matching over 11 bases. Germline CDR1 SGHRS, CDR2 YFSETQ. The CDR3 covers 17 residues. J lost 3 bases, V lost 0 bases, and 8 bases had no gene match. This chain's CDR3 is CASSLGSGGALFYEQYF. CDR3 DNA: TGCGCCAGCAGCTTGGGTAGCGGGGGGGCCTTGTTCTACGAGCAGTACTTC.

The chain links TRBV5-4 to TRBJ2-7; 9 bases match TRBD1. CDR1 SGHNT and CDR2 YYREEE come from the germline V gene (reference sequence). V lost 0 bases to trimming and J lost 4 bases; unmatched junction nucleotides: 8. The CDR3 extends over 16 amino acids. This CDR3 reads CASSLDPGQGNYEQYF. DNA for the CDR3: TGTGCCAGCAGCTTGGACCCGGGACAGGGCAATTACGAGCAGTACTTC.

The CDR3 protein is CASRAGQGWRQPQHF. The CDR3 DNA reads as TGTGCCAGCAGAGCAGGACAGGGGTGGAGACAGCCCCAGCATTTT. V gene TRBV28 combines with J gene TRBJ1-5, with 9 positions matching TRBD1. The junction had 10 bases not matched to a gene; V was cut back by 6 bases and J by 7 bases. The V gene's germline CDR1 is MDHEN and CDR2 SYDVKM. CDR3 length: 15 amino acids.

The J gene is TRBJ1-2, the V gene TRBV10-1; TRBD1 matches 7 bases. This CDR3 has 12 amino acids. CDR1 is WNHNN and CDR2 is SYGVQD in the germline V gene (reference sequence). V lost 8 bases and J lost 2; bases outside the gene matches: 2. The CDR3 DNA reads TGCGCCAGCGGGGACAGCAACTATGGCTACACCTTC. Its protein product is CASGDSNYGYTF.

V and J are TRBV3-1 (or the pseudogene TRBV3-2) and TRBJ2-3, with D possibly TRBD2 on 5 matching bases. Germline values: CDR1 LGHDT, CDR2 YNNKEL (reference sequence). The CDR3 has 15 amino acids. Trimming shortened V by 4 bases and J by 6 bases, and 17 bases separated the two germline ends. CDR3 sequence (DNA): TGTGCCAGCAGCCTAAGCCGGGGATTCGTTGATACGCAGTATTTT. It yields the protein CASSLSRGFVDTQYF.

The J gene is TRBJ2-5, the V gene TRBV5-1; the D is unclear. The CDR3 spans 12 residues. The germline V gene encodes CDR1 SGHRS and CDR2 YFSETQ. The V gene lost 2 bases and the J gene lost 1 base, with 3 bases spanning the gap. CDR3 in DNA: TGCGCCAGCAGCTTCTCCCAAGAGACCCAGTACTTC. This gives the protein CASSFSQETQYF.

This clone has just one count. The chain couples TRBV24-1 to TRBJ2-2; tentative D call: TRBD1 (7 bases). The CDR3 length is 18 residues. V dropped 4 bases and J dropped 3 bases, with 20 bases sitting between them. Germline V CDR1 and CDR2: KGHDR, SFDVKD. The CDR3 DNA reads TGTGCCACCAGTGACACGGGACAGAGGGACTTTTACACCGGGGAGCTGTTTTTT. Translation gives CATSDTGQRDFYTGELFF.

This clone has at least ten counts. This chain links TRBV4-1 with TRBJ2-7; possibly TRBD2 for D (5 bases). The V gene lost 4 bases and the J gene lost 12 bases, with 22 bases spanning the gap. Germline CDR1 reads MGHRA; CDR2 reads YSYEKL. The CDR3 extends over 14 amino acids. The CDR3 bases are TGCGCCAGCAGCCTTCTCCAGCGGTATTCCGCATGGTACTTC. It specifies CASSLLQRYSAWYF.

V usage is TRBV5-4 and J usage is TRBJ2-1; TRBD2 matches at 12 bases. Germline V gives CDR1 SGHNT, CDR2 YYREEE (reference sequence). This CDR3 spans 17 amino acids. J was trimmed by 4 bases and V by 1 base; bases with no gene match: 6. The CDR3 nucleotides read TGTGCCAGCAGCTTGCCTAGCGGGGGGGTTACTTACAATGAGCAGTTCTTC. Protein sequence: CASSLPSGGVTYNEQFF. The complete variable domain, with remaining parts taken from reference TRBV5-4 and TRBJ2-1, reads ETGVTQSPTHLIKTRGQQVTLRCSSQSGHNTVSWYQQALGQGPQFIFQYYREEENGRGNFPPRFSGLQFPNYSSELNVNALELDDSALYLCASSLPSGGVTYNEQFFGPGTRLTVL.

This clone appeared a single time. V is TRBV7-9 and J is TRBJ1-1, with D possibly matching TRBD1 (6 bases). Trimming stripped 5 bases from V and 4 bases from J, with 14 bases between. The CDR3 has 14 residues. In germline, CDR1 is SEHNR, CDR2 FQNEAQ (reference sequence). CDR3 amino acids: CASSQARGLTEAFF. The CDR3 DNA sequence: TGTGCCAGCAGCCAAGCCAGGGGCCTCACTGAAGCTTTCTTT.

V usage is TRBV18 and J usage is TRBJ2-2, with 8 positions matching TRBD1. Trimming at V came to 6 bases and at J to 6 bases, leaving 6 bases not matched to a gene. This CDR3 has 14 residues. Germline V gene lookup returns CDR1 KGHSH and CDR2 LQKENI. The CDR3 DNA reads as TGTGCCAGCTCGCTTCTACAGGGGGCCGGGGAGCTGTTTTTT. It translates to CASSLLQGAGELFF. The variable domain in full, with the rest retrieved from reference TRBV18 and TRBJ2-2, is NAGVMQNPRHLVRRRGQEARLRCSPMKGHSHVYWYRQLPEEGLKFMVYLQKENIIDESGMPKERFSAEFPKEGPSILRIQQVVRGDSAAYFCASSLLQGAGELFFGEGSRLTVL.

The J gene is TRBJ2-1, the V gene TRBV7-6; 15 positions agree with TRBD2. The CDR3 runs to 16 residues. From germline, CDR1 is SGHVS and CDR2 FNYEAQ. Trimming took 6 bases from V and 7 from J; bases not matched to a gene: 7. CDR3 sequence (DNA): TGTGCCAGCAGTCGGACTAGCGGGAGGGCCAAAAATGAGCAGTTCTTC. As protein: CASSRTSGRAKNEQFF.

CDR3 loop: CASSPRTGGYTEAFF. CDR3 coding DNA: TGTGCCAGCAGCCCACGGACAGGGGGGTACACTGAAGCTTTCTTT. The chain is built from TRBV6-5 and TRBJ1-1, with 10 bases that match TRBD1. The ends lost 6 bases at V and 3 bases at J; junction bases unmatched: 7. CDR1 is MNHEY, CDR2 SVGAGI, per germline. The CDR3 sequence is 15 residues long.

The genes are TRBV27 and TRBJ2-3; 7 nucleotides align to TRBD2. Germline loops: CDR1 MNHEY, CDR2 SMNVEV (reference sequence). Trimming removed 3 bases from V and 4 bases from J; junction bases left unmatched: 10. The CDR3 extends over 16 amino acids. CDR3: CASSFGGRGFSDTQYF. CDR3 in DNA: TGTGCCAGCAGTTTTGGGGGGAGGGGTTTTTCAGATACGCAGTATTTT.

The table lists this clone with a few counts. The chain recombines TRBV7-9 with TRBJ2-7; 8 bases line up with TRBD2. CDR3 length: 15 amino acids. V gave up 6 bases and J gave up 2 bases; unmatched junction bases: 9. Per germline, CDR1 SEHNR and CDR2 FQNEAQ (reference sequence). The CDR3 spells CASRFGSSGTYEQYF. In DNA form, the CDR3 reads TGTGCCAGCAGGTTCGGAAGTAGCGGGACCTACGAGCAGTACTTC.

The chain carries TRBV2 and TRBJ2-3; 11 bases agree with TRBD2. This CDR3 contains 14 residues. With V trimmed by 8 bases and J by 4 bases, 5 bases remained unmatched. In germline, CDR1 is SNHLY, CDR2 FYNNEI. The CDR3 region is CASFSGGASDTQYF. The CDR3 DNA follows: TGTGCCAGCTTTAGCGGGGGGGCTTCAGATACGCAGTATTTT.

This chain connects TRBV7-2 to TRBJ1-2; TRBD1 matches 8 bases. Germline assignment: CDR1 SGHTA and CDR2 FQGNSA. CDR3 length equals 14 residues. J was trimmed by 6 bases and V by 6 bases; bases with no gene match: 9. The CDR3 DNA is TGTGCCAGCAGTTCCAGACAGGGACAGGATGGCTACACCTTC. Translation: CASSSRQGQDGYTF.

The V and J genes are TRBV3-1 (or the pseudogene TRBV3-2) and TRBJ2-1; 8 bases align to TRBD1. Trimming removed 3 bases from V and 7 bases from J; junction bases left unmatched: 5. CDR3 length: 14 amino acids. CDR1 and CDR2 (germline): LGHDT, YNNKEL (reference sequence). For the CDR3, the DNA is TGTGCCAGCAGCCACTACGACAGGGGTAATGAGCAGTTCTTC. Protein product: CASSHYDRGNEQFF.

This rearrangement joins TRBV6-5 to TRBJ2-7; TRBD1 aligns across 9 bases. The CDR3 has 16 residues. Germline lookup yields CDR1 MNHEY and CDR2 SVGAGI. V lost 0 bases, J lost 1 base, and 4 bases stayed unmatched. This CDR3 reads CASSYSGTGTSYEQYF. CDR3 bases: TGTGCCAGCAGTTACTCCGGGACAGGGACTTCCTACGAGCAGTACTTC.

The CDR3 DNA sequence: TGTGCCAGCAGCCCGACTAGCGGGGGGCTCCGTGAGCAGTTCTTC. Its protein is CASSPTSGGLREQFF. The genes are TRBV7-2 and TRBJ2-1; 13 nucleotides agree with TRBD2. The V and J ends lost 5 bases and 9 bases, in that order; junction bases with no gene match: 7. CDR1 SGHTA and CDR2 FQGNSA come from the germline V gene. The CDR3 contains 15 residues.

This clone showed up just a few times. The V and J genes are TRBV30 and TRBJ1-3; no firm D call. V lost 5 bases to trimming and J lost 0 bases, with 11 bases between them. Germline CDR1 and CDR2: GTSNPN and SVGIG (reference sequence). CDR3 size: 14 residues. The CDR3 nucleotides are TGTGCCTGGGTGACTCCCAGCTCTGGAAACACCATATATTTT. Translating gives CAWVTPSSGNTIYF.

This clone occurred once. The rearrangement uses TRBV19 and TRBJ1-5, with a weak D call TRBD1 (5 bases). V was cut by 7 bases and J by 4 bases, with 11 bases left in between. The length of the CDR3 is 13 residues. Germline CDR1 reads LNHDA; CDR2 reads SQIVND (reference sequence). The CDR3 reads CASTVQVNQPQHF. CDR3 coding DNA: TGTGCCAGTACTGTACAGGTGAATCAGCCCCAGCATTTT.

The chain joins TRBV2 to TRBJ2-6; 13 bases are a match to TRBD2. Germline CDR1 SNHLY, CDR2 FYNNEI. The trim removed 7 bases at V and 4 bases at J, leaving 13 bases unmatched. CDR3 size: 19 residues. CDR3 loop: CASILQGLAGKTGANVLTF. The CDR3 DNA reads TGTGCCAGCATCCTTCAGGGACTAGCGGGAAAGACAGGGGCCAACGTCCTGACTTTC.

The chain joins TRBV7-9 to TRBJ2-5, with TRBD1 matching 8 bases. The CDR3 has 15 residues. The germline V gene encodes CDR1 SEHNR and CDR2 FQNEAQ (reference sequence). Trimming cost V 3 bases and J 4 bases; bases outside gene matches: 7. CDR3 loop: CASSFGQGQGETQYF. The CDR3, as DNA: TGTGCCAGCAGCTTTGGACAGGGCCAAGGAGAGACCCAGTACTTC.

The rearrangement joins TRBV29-1 to TRBJ1-5; D unresolved. The CDR3 contains 12 residues. The V end was cut by 6 bases, the J end by 9 bases, with 15 bases between. Germline CDR1 reads SQVTM; CDR2 reads ANQGSEA. CDR3 in DNA: TGCAGCGTCCGGGCGGCCGGGAGGCCCCAGCATTTT. Translated, it gives CSVRAAGRPQHF.

This chain links TRBV5-1 with TRBJ2-2, with D perhaps matching TRBD2 (5 bases). Germline V gene lookup returns CDR1 SGHRS and CDR2 YFSETQ. CDR3 size: 14 residues. Trimming left V 0 bases short and J 8 bases short, with 11 bases between. The CDR3 sequence: CASSLGSGIGELFF. CDR3 bases: TGCGCCAGCAGCTTGGGGTCCGGGATAGGGGAGCTGTTTTTT.

The V and J genes are TRBV7-8 and TRBJ2-2, with D perhaps TRBD1 (6 bases). This CDR3 has 15 residues. Germline V gene data show CDR1 as SGHVS and CDR2 as FQNEAQ. V was trimmed by 4 bases and J by 0 bases, leaving 9 bases between them. The CDR3 reads CASSSRTANTGELFF. CDR3 in DNA: TGTGCCAGCAGCTCCAGGACAGCGAACACCGGGGAGCTGTTTTTT. Supplemented by reference TRBV7-8 and TRBJ2-2, the full variable domain reads GAGVSQSPRYKVAKRGQDVALRCDPISGHVSLFWYQQALGQGPEFLTYFQNEAQLDKSGLPSDRFFAERPEGSVSTLKIQRTQQEDSAVYLCASSSRTANTGELFFGEGSRLTVL.